This record looks at one T cell receptor beta chain sequence and its context. The sample comes from a study of OX40 agonist ivuxolimab in advanced cancers. Study-wide context: Three individuals attained partial responses, comprising one hepatocellular carcinoma case and two cutaneous melanoma cases.

Profiling relied on immunoSEQ multiplex PCR, and the TCRdb table lists in-frame clones only, not all of them. The sample has approximately 52,000 clones; around four fifths are singletons. Germline assignment: CDR1 SEHNR and CDR2 FQNEAQ (reference sequence). V gave up 5 bases and J gave up 0 bases, with 7 bases separating them. The CDR3 sequence is 13 residues long. This chain uses TRBV7-9 with TRBJ1-2; D ambiguous. The material was CD4+ or CD8+ T cells sorted from blood, obtained in a trial of the OX40 agonist ivuxolimab. This sequence was found in an adult with an advanced solid tumor such as melanoma, head and neck, liver or kidney cancer. The CDR3 protein is CASSVGTNYGYTF. CDR3 nucleotide sequence: TGTGCCAGCAGCGTCGGAACTAACTATGGCTACACCTTC.